A single sample gave rise to the 19 T cell receptor beta chains below, sequenced in a study of blood T cell repertoires in COVID-19. Assay used: immunoSEQ multiplex PCR; TCRdb lists only in-frame clones, some missing. The sample has approximately 110,000 clones; about 84% are singletons. Specimen: peripheral blood. Source of these receptors: a human donor in a cohort sampled during active COVID-19.

The rearrangement links TRBV28 to TRBJ1-2; a possible D gene is TRBD1 (5 bases). The germline V gene encodes CDR1 MDHEN and CDR2 SYDVKM. This CDR3 has 14 amino acids. The V end lost 3 bases, the J end lost 4 bases, and 12 bases lay between the germline ends. CDR3 coding DNA: TGTGCCAGCAGTTTGGTAGGACATCGCTATGGCTACACCTTC. Protein: CASSLVGHRYGYTF.

This clone came up a few times. V and J are TRBV6-5 and TRBJ1-1, with D possibly matching TRBD1 (5 bases). V was cut by 6 bases and J by 3 bases, with 11 bases left in between. The CDR3 sequence is 13 residues long. Germline V lookup: CDR1 MNHEY, CDR2 SVGAGI. The DNA of the CDR3 is TGTGCCAGCAGCCTGGGGGAGGACACTGAAGCTTTCTTT. Translating it yields CASSLGEDTEAFF.

This clone was recorded only once. The chain links TRBV3-1 (or the pseudogene TRBV3-2) to TRBJ2-1; 12 nucleotides agree with TRBD2. The CDR3 spans 16 residues. Germline values: CDR1 LGHDT, CDR2 YNNKEL (reference sequence). Trimming removed 2 bases from V and 9 bases from J; junction bases left unmatched: 8. For the CDR3, the DNA is TGTGCCAGCAGCCAAAGTTCTAGCGGGAGGGCCGGTGAGCAGTTCTTC. Residues: CASSQSSSGRAGEQFF.

The chain combines TRBV11-3 with TRBJ2-1, with 15 bases aligning to TRBD2. J gave up 7 bases and V 5 bases, and 3 bases lay outside the gene matches. From germline, CDR1 is SGHNT and CDR2 YENEEA. The CDR3 runs to 15 residues. The DNA for the CDR3 is TGTGCCAGCAGCCTAGGGACTAGCGGGAGGAATGAGCAGTTCTTC. Protein: CASSLGTSGRNEQFF.

The chain recombines TRBV18 with TRBJ1-2, with D unresolved. The CDR3 runs 12 residues. Germline assignment: CDR1 KGHSH and CDR2 LQKENI. The V end lost 5 bases, the J end lost 2 bases, and 6 bases lay between the germline ends. The CDR3 sequence: CASSELNYGYTF. The CDR3 bases are TGTGCCAGCTCAGAGCTGAACTATGGCTACACCTTC.

This chain joins TRBV5-6 and TRBJ1-1; perhaps TRBD1 as D (6 bases). There are 16 residues in the CDR3. Deletions cut 3 bases from V and 1 base from J, with 16 bases between. The germline gives CDR1 SGHDT, CDR2 YYEEEE. The CDR3 region has the DNA TGTGCCAGCAGCTCAACCCCGGGACAATGGAACACTGAAGCTTTCTTT. Protein: CASSSTPGQWNTEAFF.

This chain joins TRBV9 and TRBJ1-5, with 7 bases fitting TRBD1. CDR3 length equals 14 residues. The trim removed 1 base at V and 9 bases at J, leaving 7 bases unmatched. Germline CDR1 and CDR2: SGDLS and YYNGEE. For the CDR3, the DNA is TGTGCCAGCAGCGTAACAGGGGCCCCCGGGCCCCAGCATTTT. Translation: CASSVTGAPGPQHF.

V gene TRBV10-2 combines with J gene TRBJ1-5, with D hard to call. The CDR3 extends over 15 amino acids. V lost 8 bases and J 6 bases, leaving 20 bases between the germline ends. Per germline, CDR1 WSHSY and CDR2 SAAADI. The CDR3 DNA sequence: TGCGCCAGCGGAGGGAAATTGGGTGTTAGTCAGCCCCAGCATTTT. It encodes CASGGKLGVSQPQHF.

The chain is built from TRBV19 and TRBJ2-7; possibly TRBD2 for D (6 bases). V lost 1 base to trimming and J lost 4 bases, with 23 bases between them. This CDR3 comprises 18 residues. Per the germline V gene, CDR1 is LNHDA and CDR2 is SQIVND (reference sequence). In nucleotides, the CDR3 is TGTGCCAGTAGTATAGGACGCCTTCCGGGACTTAGCTTTTACGAGCAGTACTTC. It encodes CASSIGRLPGLSFYEQYF.

This chain links TRBV7-2 with TRBJ1-2, with TRBD1 as a possible D gene (5 bases). The CDR3 is made up of 13 amino acids. Trimming cost V 5 bases and J 5 bases, with 12 bases left between them. Germline V gene sequence: CDR1 SGHTA, CDR2 FQGNSA. The DNA of the CDR3 is TGTGCCAGCAGCCGCGACAGCCAGTATGGCTACACCTTC. Translated: CASSRDSQYGYTF.

The CDR3 DNA reads as TGTGCCACCCGGTTGGAGGGTGGGGCCAACGTCCTGACTTTC. It codes for CATRLEGGANVLTF. This chain links TRBV28 with TRBJ2-6; possible D gene TRBD2, 6 bases. Trimming removed 10 bases at V and 3 bases at J, with 13 bases between. CDR3 length equals 14 residues. CDR1 MDHEN and CDR2 SYDVKM come from the germline V gene.

V is TRBV10-1 and J is TRBJ2-2; 15 nucleotides line up with TRBD2. Germline V gene sequence: CDR1 WNHNN, CDR2 SYGVQD (reference sequence). V lost 0 bases and J lost 3; bases outside the gene matches: 5. The CDR3 contains 19 residues. The CDR3 is CASSESRGLAGGDTGELFF. The DNA for the CDR3 is TGCGCCAGCAGTGAGTCTAGAGGACTAGCGGGAGGGGACACCGGGGAGCTGTTTTTT.

The J gene is TRBJ2-2, the V gene TRBV5-1, with 8 positions matching TRBD1. In germline, CDR1 is SGHRS, CDR2 YFSETQ. Unmatched junction bases numbered 8, after V lost 4 bases and J lost 6 bases. The CDR3 spans 15 residues. The CDR3 sequence: CASSPGQGEAGELFF. The DNA for the CDR3 is TGCGCCAGCAGCCCCGGACAGGGAGAAGCCGGGGAGCTGTTTTTT.

The chain employs TRBV9 and TRBJ1-3, with D possibly TRBD1 on 6 matching bases. CDR3 length: 17 amino acids. V lost 0 bases to trimming and J lost 0 bases, with 13 bases between them. Per germline, CDR1 SGDLS and CDR2 YYNGEE. The CDR3 loop reads CASSVGWGGSSGNTIYF. CDR3 DNA sequence: TGTGCCAGCAGCGTAGGGTGGGGGGGCAGCTCTGGAAACACCATATATTTT.

The CDR3 region has the DNA TGTGCCAGCAGCTTAGCGGGAGCCCAAAATGAGCAGTTCTTC. As protein: CASSLAGAQNEQFF. The chain combines TRBV11-2 with TRBJ2-1, with a tentative D call TRBD2 (6 bases). The CDR3 has 14 amino acids. V was trimmed by 1 base and J by 7 bases, leaving 11 bases between them. Per the germline V gene, CDR1 is SGHAT and CDR2 is FQNNGV.

The J gene is TRBJ2-7, the V gene TRBV19, with 12 bases matching TRBD2. The CDR3 has 15 residues. V was pared by 1 base and J by 6 bases, with 4 bases of the junction left unmatched. Germline V gene sequence: CDR1 LNHDA, CDR2 SQIVND (reference sequence). The CDR3: CASSIVSSGRAEQYF. DNA for the CDR3: TGTGCCAGTAGTATAGTTTCTAGCGGGAGGGCCGAGCAGTACTTC.

This rearrangement joins TRBV6-5 to TRBJ2-3; 7 bases map to TRBD2. Looked up from germline, CDR1 is MNHEY and CDR2 is SVGAGI. The CDR3 sequence is 14 residues long. With V trimmed by 7 bases and J by 4 bases, 8 bases remained unmatched. CDR3 nucleotide sequence: TGTGCCAGCACCCTGGGGGGGGTGTCAGATACGCAGTATTTT. Amino acids: CASTLGGVSDTQYF.

The chain combines TRBV6-2 or TRBV6-3 with TRBJ2-3, with D maybe TRBD2 (6 bases). This CDR3 comprises 20 residues. Germline V gives CDR1 MNHEY, CDR2 SVGEGT. V gave up 0 bases and J gave up 2 bases, with 24 bases separating them. The chain's CDR3 is CASSYSPPLVGGKVTDTQYF. CDR3 nucleotides: TGTGCCAGCAGTTACTCACCCCCCTTAGTAGGCGGGAAGGTCACAGATACGCAGTATTTT.

The chain couples TRBV28 to TRBJ2-4; 11 nucleotides match TRBD1. This CDR3 is 15 amino acids long. J was trimmed by 16 bases and V by 6 bases; bases with no gene match: 17. Germline V CDR1 and CDR2: MDHEN, SYDVKM. CDR3: CASRRGQGELAGLYF. CDR3 sequence (DNA): TGTGCCAGCAGAAGGGGACAGGGGGAACTAGCGGGCCTTTACTTC.